The 17 T cell receptor beta chains presented below share a single source sample, sequenced in a study of blood T cell repertoires in COVID-19. Generated by immunoSEQ multiplex PCR, the TCRdb table keeps only in-frame clones and is missing some. The sample has about 280,000 clones, approximately 90% seen once; the top ten hold over 3.5%. The sequenced material came from PBMCs or T cells enriched from blood (not recorded which). These receptors all stem from a woman under 40 with acute COVID-19.

The rearrangement joins TRBV25-1 to TRBJ1-1; 7 positions match TRBD1. After removal of 6 bases from V and 6 bases from J, the junction contained 10 bases not matched to a gene. Per germline, CDR1 MGHDK and CDR2 SYGVNS. This CDR3 has 14 amino acids. CDR3 sequence reads: CASRPQQGIAEAFF. DNA of the CDR3: TGTGCCAGCAGACCGCAACAGGGGATCGCTGAAGCTTTCTTT. Complete variable domain (other parts from reference TRBV25-1 and TRBJ1-1): EADIYQTPRYLVIGTGKKITLECSQTMGHDKMYWYQQDPGMELHLIHYSYGVNSTEKGDLSSESTVSRIRTEHFPLTLESARPSHTSQYLCASRPQQGIAEAFFGQGTRLTVV.

The table lists this clone with a count of one. CDR3 coding DNA: TGTGCCAGCAGCTTGGCAGGGCCCCCCGGGGAGCTGTTTTTT. Translating gives CASSLAGPPGELFF. V gene TRBV7-2 combines with J gene TRBJ2-2; D might be TRBD1 (5 bases). Deletions cut 3 bases from V and 6 bases from J, with 11 bases between. The CDR3 has 14 residues. Looked up from germline, CDR1 is SGHTA and CDR2 is FQGNSA.

This clone was recorded once. V gene TRBV6-2 or TRBV6-3 combines with J gene TRBJ2-7, with a tentative D call TRBD1 (6 bases). V was shortened by 0 bases and J by 0 bases, with 9 bases between the two germline ends. Germline assignment: CDR1 MNHEY and CDR2 SVGEGT. This CDR3 has 15 amino acids. The CDR3 loop is CASSYSTDSSYEQYF. For the CDR3, the DNA is TGTGCCAGCAGTTACTCCACGGACAGCTCCTACGAGCAGTACTTC.

The count of this clone is one. The chain uses TRBV29-1 and TRBJ1-1; D ambiguous. Trimming pared 7 bases from V and 4 bases from J, leaving 10 bases between. The CDR3 consists of 11 residues. Germline CDR1 is SQVTM and CDR2 is ANQGSEA. DNA for the CDR3: TGCAGCGCTTCGGAGGGCACTGAAGCTTTCTTT. Translation gives CSASEGTEAFF.

The chain employs TRBV7-2 and TRBJ1-2; 10 bases align to TRBD1. CDR1 is SGHTA, CDR2 FQGNSA, per germline. V was pared by 2 bases and J by 7 bases, with 13 bases of the junction left unmatched. The CDR3 sequence is 17 residues long. The CDR3 sequence: CASSLRGTGELTGGYTF. CDR3 in DNA: TGTGCCAGCAGCTTACGGGGGACAGGGGAACTAACTGGTGGCTACACCTTC.

The chain uses TRBV27 and TRBJ2-7; TRBD1 aligns across 10 bases. With 4 bases clipped from V and 12 bases from J, the junction kept 15 bases outside the gene matches. CDR3 length equals 15 residues. The germline CDR1 and CDR2 sequences are MNHEY and SMNVEV (reference sequence). Written as DNA, the CDR3 is TGTGCCAGCAGTTCCCGGGACAGGGGTCCGTTTCGGCCGTACTTC. Protein sequence: CASSSRDRGPFRPYF.

This rearrangement joins TRBV19 to TRBJ1-2; D unclear. The CDR3 runs to 13 residues. The germline V gene has CDR1 LNHDA and CDR2 SQIVND (reference sequence). Trimming cost V 3 bases and J 2 bases, with 7 bases left between them. CDR3 nucleotide sequence: TGTGCCAGTAGTATGGCCCCAAACTATGGCTACACCTTC. Its protein product is CASSMAPNYGYTF. Drawing the rest from reference TRBV19 and TRBJ1-2, the complete variable domain is DGGITQSPKYLFRKEGQNVTLSCEQNLNHDAMYWYRQDPGQGLRLIYYSQIVNDFQKGDIAEGYSVSREKKESFPLTVTSAQKNPTAFYLCASSMAPNYGYTFGSGTRLTVV.

V and J are TRBV19 and TRBJ2-3, with 7 bases matching TRBD1. The CDR3 consists of 16 residues. The germline gives CDR1 LNHDA, CDR2 SQIVND (reference sequence). J was trimmed by 3 bases and V by 5 bases; bases with no gene match: 11. The chain's CDR3 is CASSLNRDRGTDTQYF. The DNA for the CDR3 is TGTGCCAGTAGTTTGAACCGGGACAGAGGAACAGATACGCAGTATTTT.

The DNA of the CDR3 is TGTGCCAGCTCACTAGGCACTAGCGGCGGGGAGCTGTTTTTT. It translates to CASSLGTSGGELFF. V is TRBV18 and J is TRBJ2-2; 8 nucleotides match TRBD2. Trimming removed 4 bases from V and 7 bases from J; junction bases left unmatched: 5. Germline CDR1 is KGHSH and CDR2 is LQKENI. CDR3 length equals 14 residues.

The CDR3 DNA reads TGTGCCAGCAGCCAAGAAGGGGTACTCCCAGATACGCAGTATTTT. It translates to CASSQEGVLPDTQYF. The chain is built from TRBV3-1 (or the pseudogene TRBV3-2) and TRBJ2-3; D is possibly TRBD1 (5 bases). This CDR3 contains 15 residues. Germline CDR1 is LGHDT and CDR2 is YNNKEL (reference sequence). V gave up 0 bases and J gave up 4 bases, with 11 bases separating them.

This chain connects TRBV28 to TRBJ2-1, with TRBD2 matching 11 bases. With 3 bases clipped from V and 0 bases from J, the junction kept 10 bases outside the gene matches. CDR1 and CDR2 (germline): MDHEN, SYDVKM. The CDR3 sequence is 19 residues long. As DNA, the CDR3 is TGTGCCAGCAGTTTTAAGGGACTAGCGGCCCACATCTCCTACAATGAGCAGTTCTTC. This translates into CASSFKGLAAHISYNEQFF.

The CDR3 nucleotides are TGTGCCTGGACGTGGCAGGGGGCAAATCAGCCCCAGCATTTT. As protein: CAWTWQGANQPQHF. The J gene is TRBJ1-5, the V gene TRBV30, with TRBD1 matching over 8 bases. The J segment lost 4 bases and the V segment lost 4 bases, leaving 6 bases of the junction unmatched. Germline values: CDR1 GTSNPN, CDR2 SVGIG (reference sequence). The CDR3 has 14 residues.

The J gene is TRBJ1-2, the V gene TRBV4-2, with 8 bases aligning to TRBD1. V was pared by 3 bases and J by 1 base, with 10 bases of the junction left unmatched. The V gene's germline CDR1 is LGHNA and CDR2 YNFKEQ. CDR3 length: 17 amino acids. The CDR3 protein is CASSQARGQGRNYGYTF. The CDR3, as DNA: TGTGCCAGCAGCCAGGCTAGAGGACAGGGACGTAACTATGGCTACACCTTC.

The V and J genes are TRBV15 and TRBJ1-3; unclear D gene. The CDR3 consists of 15 residues. The V gene's germline CDR1 is LNHNV and CDR2 YYDKDF (reference sequence). Trimming shortened V by 0 bases and J by 0 bases, and 6 bases separated the two germline ends. The DNA for the CDR3 is TGTGCCACCAGCAGAGATCAGTTCTCTGGAAACACCATATATTTT. This sequence encodes CATSRDQFSGNTIYF.

V is TRBV7-2 and J is TRBJ2-7; 10 nucleotides match TRBD2. CDR3 size: 14 residues. The J segment lost 2 bases and the V segment lost 4 bases, leaving 2 bases of the junction unmatched. The germline V gene encodes CDR1 SGHTA and CDR2 FQGNSA. Written as DNA, the CDR3 is TGTGCCAGCAGCTGGACTAGCGGAACCTACGAGCAGTACTTC. Its translation: CASSWTSGTYEQYF.

This clone has only one observation. V usage is TRBV28 and J usage is TRBJ2-1; 12 bases match TRBD2. This CDR3 has 17 amino acids. CDR1 and CDR2 from the germline V gene are MDHEN and SYDVKM. The V and J ends lost 5 bases and 8 bases, in that order; junction bases with no gene match: 13. The CDR3 loop reads CASSPHSTSGRWDEQFF. As DNA, the CDR3 is TGTGCCAGCAGTCCACACTCGACTAGCGGGAGATGGGATGAGCAGTTCTTC.

The V and J genes are TRBV4-2 and TRBJ2-2; TRBD2 matches 8 bases. The ends lost 1 base at V and 2 bases at J; junction bases unmatched: 3. CDR1 and CDR2 (germline): LGHNA, YNFKEQ. CDR3 size: 16 residues. The CDR3 sequence: CASSQVLAGNTGELFF. In DNA form, the CDR3 reads TGTGCCAGCAGCCAAGTCCTAGCGGGTAACACCGGGGAGCTGTTTTTT.